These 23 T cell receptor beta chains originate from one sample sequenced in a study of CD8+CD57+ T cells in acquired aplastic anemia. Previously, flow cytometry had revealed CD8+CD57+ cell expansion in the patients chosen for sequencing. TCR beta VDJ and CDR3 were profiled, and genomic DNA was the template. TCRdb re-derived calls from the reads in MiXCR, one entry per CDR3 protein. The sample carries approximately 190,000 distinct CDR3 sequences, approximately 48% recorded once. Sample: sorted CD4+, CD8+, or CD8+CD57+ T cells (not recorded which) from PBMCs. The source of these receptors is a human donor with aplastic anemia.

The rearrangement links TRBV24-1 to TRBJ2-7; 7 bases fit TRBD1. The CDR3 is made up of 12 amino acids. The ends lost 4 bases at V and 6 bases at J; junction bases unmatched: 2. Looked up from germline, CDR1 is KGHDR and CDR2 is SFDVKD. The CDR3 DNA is TGTGCCACCAGTGACTACAGGGGCGAGCAGTACTTC. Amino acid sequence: CATSDYRGEQYF.

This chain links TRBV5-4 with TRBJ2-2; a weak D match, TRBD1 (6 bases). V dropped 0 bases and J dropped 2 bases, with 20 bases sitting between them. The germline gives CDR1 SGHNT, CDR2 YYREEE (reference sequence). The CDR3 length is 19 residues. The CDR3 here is CASSLAEDSFFLNTGELFF. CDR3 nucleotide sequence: TGTGCCAGCAGCTTGGCCGAGGACAGTTTCTTCCTAAACACCGGGGAGCTGTTTTTT.

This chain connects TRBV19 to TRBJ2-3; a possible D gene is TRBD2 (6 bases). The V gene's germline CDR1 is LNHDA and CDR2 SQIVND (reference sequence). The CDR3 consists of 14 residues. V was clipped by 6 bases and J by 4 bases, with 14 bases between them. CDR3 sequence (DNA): TGTGCCAGTAGGCTGACCGGGGGTCCAGATACGCAGTATTTT. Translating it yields CASRLTGGPDTQYF.

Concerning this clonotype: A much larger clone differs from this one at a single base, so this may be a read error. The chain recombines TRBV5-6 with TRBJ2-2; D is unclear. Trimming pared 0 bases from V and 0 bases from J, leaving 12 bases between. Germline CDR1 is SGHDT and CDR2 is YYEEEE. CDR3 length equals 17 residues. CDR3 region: CASSLAVGRANTGELFF. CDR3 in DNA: TGTGCCAGCAGCTTGGCCGTGGGCCGAGCGAACACCGGGGAGCTGTTTTTT.

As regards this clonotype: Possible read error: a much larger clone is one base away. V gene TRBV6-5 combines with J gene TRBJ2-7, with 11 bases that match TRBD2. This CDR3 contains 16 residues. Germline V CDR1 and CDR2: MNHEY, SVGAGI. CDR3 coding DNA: TGTGCCAGCAGTTACTCACTAGCGGGAGAGGGGTACGAGCAGCACTTC. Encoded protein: CASSYSLAGEGYEQHF.

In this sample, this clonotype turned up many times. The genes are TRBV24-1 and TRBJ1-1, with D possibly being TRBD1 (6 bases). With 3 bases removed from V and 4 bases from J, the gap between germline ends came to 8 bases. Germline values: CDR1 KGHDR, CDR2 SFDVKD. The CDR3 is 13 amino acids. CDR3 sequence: CATSDPRGTEAFF. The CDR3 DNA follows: TGTGCCACCAGTGATCCCAGGGGCACTGAAGCTTTCTTT.

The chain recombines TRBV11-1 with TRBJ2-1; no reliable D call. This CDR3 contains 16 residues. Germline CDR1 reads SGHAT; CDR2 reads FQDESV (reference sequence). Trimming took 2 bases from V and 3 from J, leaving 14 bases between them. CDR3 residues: CASSLLLVTDYNEQFF. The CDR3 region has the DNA TGTGCCAGCAGCTTATTGCTTGTAACGGACTACAATGAGCAGTTCTTC.

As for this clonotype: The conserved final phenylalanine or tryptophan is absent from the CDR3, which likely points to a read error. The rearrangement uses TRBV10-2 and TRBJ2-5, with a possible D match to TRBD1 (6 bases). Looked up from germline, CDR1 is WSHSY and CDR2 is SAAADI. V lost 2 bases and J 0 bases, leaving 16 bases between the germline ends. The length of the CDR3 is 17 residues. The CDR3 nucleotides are TGCGCCAGCAGTGAGACTCGGGACAACCTGTACCAAGAGACCCAGTACTTA. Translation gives CASSETRDNLYQETQYL.

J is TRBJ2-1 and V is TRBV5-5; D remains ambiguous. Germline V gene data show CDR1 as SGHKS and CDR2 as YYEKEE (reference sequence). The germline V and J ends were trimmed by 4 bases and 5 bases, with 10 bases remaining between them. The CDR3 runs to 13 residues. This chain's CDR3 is CASSTFQNNEQFF. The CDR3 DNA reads TGTGCCAGCAGCACCTTTCAGAACAATGAGCAGTTCTTC.

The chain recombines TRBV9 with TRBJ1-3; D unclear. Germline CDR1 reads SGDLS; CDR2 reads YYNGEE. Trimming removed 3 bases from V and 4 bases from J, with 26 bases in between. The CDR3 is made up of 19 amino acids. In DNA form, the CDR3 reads TGTGCCAGCAGCGCGATTTTTCAGAGACCTTCGTCGCTCGGAAACACCATATATTTT. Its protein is CASSAIFQRPSSLGNTIYF.

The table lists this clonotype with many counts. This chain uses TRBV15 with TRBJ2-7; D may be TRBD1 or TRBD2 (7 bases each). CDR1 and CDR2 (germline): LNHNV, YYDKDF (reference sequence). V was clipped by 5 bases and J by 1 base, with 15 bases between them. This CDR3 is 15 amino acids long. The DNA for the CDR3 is TGTGCCACCAGCGCTCGACAGGGAGGGTCCTACGAGCAGTACTTC. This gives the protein CATSARQGGSYEQYF.

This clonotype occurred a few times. DNA of the CDR3: TGTGCCACCAGCAGAGATATTACAGGGGCCAATTGGTTCTTC. It encodes CATSRDITGANWFF. The chain carries TRBV15 and TRBJ2-1; TRBD1 aligns across 7 bases. V lost 0 bases to trimming and J lost 15 bases; unmatched junction nucleotides: 11. This CDR3 has 14 amino acids. CDR1 is LNHNV, CDR2 YYDKDF, per germline (reference sequence).

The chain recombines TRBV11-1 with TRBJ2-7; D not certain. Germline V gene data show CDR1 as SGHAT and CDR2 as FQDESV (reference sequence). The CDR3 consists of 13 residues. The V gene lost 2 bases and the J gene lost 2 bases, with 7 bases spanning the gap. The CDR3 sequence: CASSLKGPYEQYF. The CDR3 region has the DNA TGTGCCAGCAGCTTAAAGGGTCCCTACGAGCAGTACTTC. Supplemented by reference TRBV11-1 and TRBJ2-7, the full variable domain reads EAEVAQSPRYKITEKSQAVAFWCDPISGHATLYWYRQILGQGPELLVQFQDESVVDDSQLPKDRFSAERLKGVDSTLKIQPAELGDSAMYLCASSLKGPYEQYFGPGTRLTVT.

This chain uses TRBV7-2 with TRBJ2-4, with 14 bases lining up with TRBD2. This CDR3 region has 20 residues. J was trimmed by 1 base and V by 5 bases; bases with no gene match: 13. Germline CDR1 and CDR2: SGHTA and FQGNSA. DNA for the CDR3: TGTGCCAGCAGCCTATGGACTAGCGGGAGGCTTTTAGGGGCCAAAAACATTCAGTACTTC. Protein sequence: CASSLWTSGRLLGAKNIQYF. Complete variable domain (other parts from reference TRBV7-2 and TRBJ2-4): GAGVSQSPSNKVTEKGKDVELRCDPISGHTALYWYRQSLGQGLEFLIYFQGNSAPDKSGLPSDRFSAERTGGSVSTLTIQRTQQEDSAVYLCASSLWTSGRLLGAKNIQYFGAGTRLSVL.

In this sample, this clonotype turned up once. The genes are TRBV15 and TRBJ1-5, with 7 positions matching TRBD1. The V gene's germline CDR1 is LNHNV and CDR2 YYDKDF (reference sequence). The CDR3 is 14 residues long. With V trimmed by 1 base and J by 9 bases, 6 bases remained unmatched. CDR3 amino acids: CATSRGQGVLPQHF. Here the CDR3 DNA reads TGTGCCACCAGCAGAGGACAGGGAGTCTTGCCCCAGCATTTT.

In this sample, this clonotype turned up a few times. CDR3 amino acids: CASWAGGAFQPQHF. In nucleotides, the CDR3 is TGTGCCAGCTGGGCAGGGGGAGCTTTTCAGCCCCAGCATTTT. The chain employs TRBV2 and TRBJ1-5, with TRBD1 matching over 7 bases. There are 14 residues in the CDR3. Germline V gene sequence: CDR1 SNHLY, CDR2 FYNNEI. The V gene end was trimmed by 8 bases and the J gene end by 6 bases; junction bases not matched to a gene: 10.

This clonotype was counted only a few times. The CDR3 nucleotides are TGTGCCATCAGTGAGTCCGCGAGCGGGGGCACACTCTACGAGCAGTACTTC. Protein product: CAISESASGGTLYEQYF. The rearrangement links TRBV10-3 to TRBJ2-7; 8 nucleotides match TRBD2. Germline CDR1 is ENHRY and CDR2 is SYGVKD. The CDR3 runs 17 residues. Unmatched junction bases numbered 10, after V lost 0 bases and J lost 3 bases.

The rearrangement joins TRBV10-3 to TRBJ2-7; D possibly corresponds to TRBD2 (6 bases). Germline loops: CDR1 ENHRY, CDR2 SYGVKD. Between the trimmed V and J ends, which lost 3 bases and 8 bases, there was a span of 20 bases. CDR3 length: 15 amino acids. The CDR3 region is CAISDTPGLLNQQYF. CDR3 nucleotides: TGTGCCATCAGTGACACCCCGGGACTGTTAAACCAGCAGTACTTC.

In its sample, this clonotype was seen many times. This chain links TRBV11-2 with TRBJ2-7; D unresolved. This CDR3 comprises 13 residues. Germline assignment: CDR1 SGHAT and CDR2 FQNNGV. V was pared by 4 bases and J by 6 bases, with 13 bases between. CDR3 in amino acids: CASSSTAGLEQYF. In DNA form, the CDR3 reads TGTGCCAGCAGCTCCACAGCCGGGCTCGAGCAGTACTTC. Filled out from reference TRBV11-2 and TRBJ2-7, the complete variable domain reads EAGVAQSPRYKIIEKRQSVAFWCNPISGHATLYWYQQILGQGPKLLIQFQNNGVVDDSQLPKDRFSAERLKGVDSTLKIQPAKLEDSAVYLCASSSTAGLEQYFGPGTRLTVT.

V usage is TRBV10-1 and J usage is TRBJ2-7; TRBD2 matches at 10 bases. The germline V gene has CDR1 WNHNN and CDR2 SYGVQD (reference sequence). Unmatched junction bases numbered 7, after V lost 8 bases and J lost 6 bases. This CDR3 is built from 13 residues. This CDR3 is CASAKREGGEQYF. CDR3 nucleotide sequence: TGCGCCAGCGCAAAGCGGGAGGGCGGCGAGCAGTACTTC.

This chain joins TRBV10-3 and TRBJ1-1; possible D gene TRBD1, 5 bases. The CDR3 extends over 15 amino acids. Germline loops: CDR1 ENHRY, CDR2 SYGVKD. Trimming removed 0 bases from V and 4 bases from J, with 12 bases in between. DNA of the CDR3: TGTGCCATCAGTGAGTCGACGGGGGTAAGCACTGAAGCTTTCTTT. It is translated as CAISESTGVSTEAFF.

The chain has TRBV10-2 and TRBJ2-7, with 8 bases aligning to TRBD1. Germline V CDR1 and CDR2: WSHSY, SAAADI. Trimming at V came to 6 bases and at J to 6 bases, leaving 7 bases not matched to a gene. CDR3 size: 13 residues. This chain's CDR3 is CASSEDRVFEQYF. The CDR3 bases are TGCGCCAGCAGCGAGGACAGGGTGTTCGAGCAGTACTTC.

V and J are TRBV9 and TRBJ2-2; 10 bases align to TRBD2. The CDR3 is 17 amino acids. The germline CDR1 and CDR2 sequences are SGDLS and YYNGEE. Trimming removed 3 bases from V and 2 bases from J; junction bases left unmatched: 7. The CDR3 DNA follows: TGTGCCAGCAGCGCCAGTAGCGGGAGGCCTAACACCGGGGAGCTGTTTTTT. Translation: CASSASSGRPNTGELFF. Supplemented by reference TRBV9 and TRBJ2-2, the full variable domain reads DSGVTQTPKHLITATGQRVTLRCSPRSGDLSVYWYQQSLDQGLQFLIQYYNGEERAKGNILERFSAQQFPDLHSELNLSSLELGDSALYFCASSASSGRPNTGELFFGEGSRLTVL.